These T cell receptor beta chains were read from a single sample in a study of T cell responses to AZD1222 COVID-19 vaccine. Sequencing was performed with immunoSEQ multiplex PCR; in TCRdb, only in-frame clones are kept and a portion is missing. Of about 140,000 clones listed, roughly 90% were seen once; the top ten hold 2.5% to 3%. Source: peripheral blood, taken on day 0 of AZD1222 vaccination. Source of these receptors: an adult in good health. Each CDR3 is given with its conserved first and last residue. A D gene is named only where the DNA matches it firmly. Size is stated for part of the rows, as once, few or many counts, or as a class when the clone is expanded.

V gene	J gene	clone size	D gene	CDR3 DNA	CDR3 protein
TRBV4-3	TRBJ1-4	once	TRBD1	TGCGCCAGCAGCCAAGAATTGGGGACAGGGACAGAAAAACTGTTTTTT	CASSQELGTGTEKLFF
TRBV27	TRBJ2-4	.	TRBD2	TGTGCCAGCAGTTGGGCGGGGGGGGCCAAAAACATTCAGTACTTC	CASSWAGGAKNIQYF
TRBV7-6	TRBJ2-1	.	.	TGTGCCAGCAGCCAACGCAGGGGCGATCCAGGCGCTGAGCAGTTCTTC	CASSQRRGDPGAEQFF
TRBV4-1	TRBJ2-4	.	TRBD2	TGCGCCAGCAGCCCTGGGGGCCGGGAGGGCCACGACATTCAGTACTTC	CASSPGGREGHDIQYF
TRBV5-8	TRBJ1-5	.	.	TGTGCCAGCAGCTTGGCGAGGGGCTTTAGTCAGCCCCAGCATTTT	CASSLARGFSQPQHF
TRBV7-8	TRBJ1-6	.	.	TGTGCCAGCAGCTTCGAGGGTTTGGATAATTCACCCCTCCACTTT	CASSFEGLDNSPLHF
TRBV4-3	TRBJ1-2	.	.	TGCGCCAGCAGCCAAGATGGGGAAGGTGGCAGGTTAAGGCGTGGCTACACCTTC	CASSQDGEGGRLRRGYTF
TRBV19	TRBJ1-5	once	.	TGTGCCAGTAGTATAGGATGGACAGCCCGCAATCAGCCCCAGCATTTT	CASSIGWTARNQPQHF
TRBV19	TRBJ1-5	.	TRBD1	TGTGCCAGTAGACAGGGGCTAAATCAGCCCCAGCATTTT	CASRQGLNQPQHF
TRBV15	TRBJ1-5	.	.	TGTGCCACCAGCTCCCATCGAGGGCAGCCCCAGCATTTT	CATSSHRGQPQHF
TRBV2	TRBJ1-4	.	.	TGTGCCAGCAGTGATTTACAGACTGATGAAAAACTGTTTTTT	CASSDLQTDEKLFF
TRBV12-3/TRBV12-4	TRBJ1-6	once	.	TGTGCCAGCAGGTACGGGGTTAATTCACCCCTCCACTTT	CASRYGVNSPLHF
TRBV28	TRBJ1-1	.	.	TGTGCCAGCAACCCAACAGGAGCCGGGGCGAACACTGAAGCTTTCTTT	CASNPTGAGANTEAFF